The 20 T cell receptor beta chains below come from one sample, sequenced in a study of cytomegalovirus exposure and HLA in healthy donors. PCR employed 60 Vbeta and 13 Jbeta primers. Assay: immunoSEQ multiplex PCR; the TCRdb copy retains only in-frame clones and omits some. This table lists approximately 110,000 clones. The specimen sequenced was PBMCs. Every receptor here comes from a man between 40 and 49 years old in good health and CMV-seronegative.

The gene calls are TRBV11-2 and TRBJ2-1, with 7 bases lining up with TRBD1. CDR3 length: 20 residues. V was pared by 0 bases and J by 4 bases, with 18 bases of the junction left unmatched. Germline loops: CDR1 SGHAT, CDR2 FQNNGV. The CDR3 loop is CASSLDLVGTAVIRYNEQFF. In DNA form, the CDR3 reads TGTGCCAGCAGCTTAGACTTGGTTGGGACAGCGGTCATCAGGTACAATGAGCAGTTCTTC.

This chain uses TRBV2 with TRBJ2-2; no firm D call. Trimming took 4 bases from V and 0 from J, leaving 12 bases between them. From germline, CDR1 is SNHLY and CDR2 FYNNEI. The CDR3 has 16 amino acids. The CDR3 loop is CASSGEATANTGELFF. In nucleotides, the CDR3 is TGTGCCAGCAGTGGTGAGGCTACCGCGAACACCGGGGAGCTGTTTTTT.

This sequence joins TRBV11-2 and TRBJ2-6, with D unclear. V was trimmed by 0 bases and J by 1 base, leaving 13 bases between them. This CDR3 comprises 18 residues. The V gene's germline CDR1 is SGHAT and CDR2 FQNNGV. CDR3 sequence reads: CASSLDRLISSGANVLTF. CDR3 bases: TGTGCCAGCAGCTTAGACAGGCTTATCAGTTCTGGGGCCAACGTCCTGACTTTC.

This rearrangement joins TRBV6-1 to TRBJ2-3; the D gene is possibly TRBD1 (6 bases). CDR1 and CDR2 from the germline V gene are MNHNS and SASEGT. Trimming pared 3 bases from V and 0 bases from J, leaving 10 bases between. This CDR3 comprises 15 residues. CDR3 sequence reads: CASSDRDISTDTQYF. The CDR3 nucleotides are TGTGCCAGCAGTGACCGGGACATAAGCACAGATACGCAGTATTTT.

The gene calls are TRBV29-1 and TRBJ2-5; 9 bases fit TRBD2. CDR1 SQVTM and CDR2 ANQGSEA come from the germline V gene. The V segment lost 5 bases and the J segment 7 bases; nucleotides outside the gene matches: 5. The CDR3 extends over 12 amino acids. The CDR3 is CSVIAGAGTQYF. Here the CDR3 DNA reads TGCAGCGTTATAGCGGGAGCCGGGACCCAGTACTTC.

This chain joins TRBV28 and TRBJ2-5; 9 bases align to TRBD1. The DNA end is more similar to TRBJ2-7, so the J call may be wrong. The CDR3 loop spans 16 amino acids. Germline lookup yields CDR1 MDHEN and CDR2 SYDVKM. The chain's CDR3 is CASSFLETGGSYEQYF. CDR3 nucleotides: TGTGCCAGCAGTTTCCTGGAGACAGGGGGATCCTACGAGCAGTACTTC.

V usage is TRBV7-2 and J usage is TRBJ1-4, with D perhaps matching TRBD1 (5 bases). The germline gives CDR1 SGHTA, CDR2 FQGNSA. Trimming shortened V by 0 bases and J by 3 bases, and 8 bases separated the two germline ends. This CDR3 comprises 15 residues. CDR3 loop: CASSLAPRANEKLFF. Written as DNA, the CDR3 is TGTGCCAGCAGCTTAGCGCCCAGGGCTAATGAAAAACTGTTTTTT.

J is TRBJ2-7 and V is TRBV6-6; D not resolved. Germline assignment: CDR1 MNHNY and CDR2 SVGAGI (reference sequence). Trimming pared 6 bases from V and 4 bases from J, leaving 10 bases between. There are 12 residues in the CDR3. CDR3 nucleotides: TGTGCCAGCAGCTCCACTGTTTACGAGCAGTACTTC. Protein: CASSSTVYEQYF.

Here the CDR3 DNA reads TGTGCCAGCAGTTCACCGGGACAACCGACTGAAGCTTTCTTT. This codes for CASSSPGQPTEAFF. V usage is TRBV27 and J usage is TRBJ1-1; maybe TRBD1 (6 bases). Germline CDR1 MNHEY, CDR2 SMNVEV (reference sequence). Trimming removed 4 bases at V and 5 bases at J, with 14 bases between. There are 14 residues in the CDR3.

This rearrangement joins TRBV6-5 to TRBJ2-5; 12 positions match TRBD2. The J call may be incorrect, as the DNA end agrees better with TRBJ2-7. The CDR3 extends over 14 amino acids. Germline lookup yields CDR1 MNHEY and CDR2 SVGAGI. The CDR3 here is CASRPLAGGYEQYF. The CDR3 DNA follows: TGTGCCAGCAGGCCCCTAGCGGGAGGGTACGAGCAGTACTTC.

J is TRBJ2-2 and V is TRBV19; 7 nucleotides match TRBD2. The J segment lost 3 bases and the V segment lost 1 base, leaving 5 bases of the junction unmatched. Germline V gene data show CDR1 as LNHDA and CDR2 as SQIVND (reference sequence). CDR3 length equals 16 residues. The CDR3 DNA reads as TGTGCCAGTAGTATAGCTAGCGGTCGGCACACCGGGGAGCTGTTTTTT. Amino acid sequence: CASSIASGRHTGELFF.

This rearrangement joins TRBV6-1 to TRBJ2-3, with D unclear. With 3 bases removed from V and 2 bases from J, the gap between germline ends came to 9 bases. The CDR3 has 14 amino acids. Germline loops: CDR1 MNHNS, CDR2 SASEGT. CDR3 nucleotides: TGTGCCAGCAGTGATGTGGGCTTCACAGATACGCAGTATTTT. It encodes CASSDVGFTDTQYF.

The chain uses TRBV5-1 and TRBJ2-1; TRBD2 matches 12 bases. The J segment lost 7 bases and the V segment lost 3 bases, leaving 5 bases of the junction unmatched. In germline, CDR1 is SGHRS, CDR2 YFSETQ. CDR3 length: 15 residues. The CDR3 region is CASSSTSGRSNEQFF. The CDR3 DNA follows: TGCGCCAGCAGCTCAACTAGCGGGAGGTCGAATGAGCAGTTCTTC.

V is TRBV7-9 and J is TRBJ1-6; no clear D gene. The CDR3 covers 14 residues. Germline loops: CDR1 SEHNR, CDR2 FQNEAQ (reference sequence). The V gene lost 2 bases and the J gene lost 4 bases, with 6 bases spanning the gap. CDR3 residues: CASSLRVYNSPLHF. As DNA, the CDR3 is TGTGCCAGCAGCTTAAGAGTTTATAATTCACCCCTCCACTTT.

This CDR3 is CASSSPGGEQYF. The CDR3 DNA reads as TGTGCCAGCAGTAGCCCAGGGGGCGAGCAGTACTTC. V gene TRBV27 combines with J gene TRBJ2-7; 7 bases line up with TRBD1. The trim removed 5 bases at V and 6 bases at J, leaving 4 bases unmatched. The CDR3 runs to 12 residues. Germline loops: CDR1 MNHEY, CDR2 SMNVEV (reference sequence).

The V gene is TRBV7-8, the J gene TRBJ2-1, with 9 bases lining up with TRBD2. The germline gives CDR1 SGHVS, CDR2 FQNEAQ. The CDR3 is 14 residues long. With 7 bases clipped from V and 15 bases from J, the junction kept 16 bases outside the gene matches. CDR3 in amino acids: CASTGREGLGIPFF. CDR3 DNA: TGTGCCAGCACTGGGCGGGAGGGCCTGGGGATTCCGTTCTTC. Full variable domain (rest looked up from reference TRBV7-8 and TRBJ2-1): GAGVSQSPRYKVAKRGQDVALRCDPISGHVSLFWYQQALGQGPEFLTYFQNEAQLDKSGLPSDRFFAERPEGSVSTLKIQRTQQEDSAVYLCASTGREGLGIPFFGPGTRLTVL.

The CDR3 loop reads CASSIVLTLNEQFF. CDR3 nucleotides: TGTGCCAGTAGTATAGTTTTGACTCTAAATGAGCAGTTCTTC. This chain links TRBV19 with TRBJ2-1; D remains ambiguous. V gave up 1 base and J gave up 7 bases, with 11 bases separating them. Germline V gene sequence: CDR1 LNHDA, CDR2 SQIVND (reference sequence). The CDR3 runs 14 residues.

This chain joins TRBV6-1 and TRBJ1-2, with TRBD1 matching 8 bases. This CDR3 is built from 15 residues. Germline CDR1 MNHNS, CDR2 SASEGT. Trimming took 2 bases from V and 2 from J; bases not matched to a gene: 4. The CDR3 loop reads CASSEPRGLNYGYTF. DNA of the CDR3: TGTGCCAGCAGTGAACCCAGGGGGCTGAACTATGGCTACACCTTC.

The chain combines TRBV28 with TRBJ1-2; D is possibly TRBD1 (5 bases). Trimming removed 3 bases at V and 8 bases at J, with 10 bases between. CDR3 length: 12 residues. Germline CDR1 MDHEN, CDR2 SYDVKM. CDR3 residues: CASSLSQGGYTF. CDR3 nucleotides: TGTGCCAGCAGTTTGTCTCAGGGAGGCTACACCTTC.

The chain uses TRBV13 and TRBJ2-1; TRBD2 matches 9 bases. With V trimmed by 5 bases and J by 4 bases, 9 bases remained unmatched. Germline CDR1 reads PRHDT; CDR2 reads FYEKMQ (reference sequence). The CDR3 sequence is 16 residues long. CDR3 residues: CASSPTSGGRYNEQFF. CDR3 nucleotides: TGTGCCAGCAGCCCCACCAGCGGGGGGCGGTACAATGAGCAGTTCTTC.